This TCR beta chain emerged from a study of T cell responses to AZD1222 COVID-19 vaccine. Germline V gives CDR1 SGHRS, CDR2 YFSETQ. Trimming took off 4 bases at V and 0 bases at J, with 17 bases between the two ends. This CDR3 contains 17 residues. Profiling relied on immunoSEQ multiplex PCR, and the TCRdb table lists in-frame clones only, not all of them. The table lists approximately 150,000 clones, roughly 89% of them singletons. This specimen consisted of peripheral blood, obtained 28 days after the second AZD1222 dose. This TCR came from an adult who received the AZD1222 COVID-19 vaccine. V gene TRBV5-1 combines with J gene TRBJ2-1; possibly TRBD2 for D (7 bases). CDR3 in DNA: TGCGCCAGCAGCCCGGAGGGGGGGGTCAGCTCCTACAATGAGCAGTTCTTC. Its translation is CASSPEGGVSSYNEQFF. The full variable domain, its missing parts supplied by reference TRBV5-1 and TRBJ2-1, is KAGVTQTPRYLIKTRGQQVTLSCSPISGHRSVSWYQQTPGQGLQFLFEYFSETQRNKGNFPGRFSGRQFSNSRSEMNVSTLELGDSALYLCASSPEGGVSSYNEQFFGPGTRLTVL.